This T cell receptor (beta chain) was identified in a study of T cell responses to AZD1222 COVID-19 vaccine. The CDR3 sequence is 12 residues long. The germline V gene encodes CDR1 SGHRS and CDR2 YFSETQ. The ends were cut back, 3 bases at V and 4 bases at J, with 8 bases in the middle. Note on this clone: Its antigen is unknown.

The protocol was immunoSEQ multiplex PCR, while the TCRdb copy is restricted to in-frame clones and leaves out a portion. Altogether some 110,000 clones are present, just over 85% being singletons, with the ten largest covering approximately 16%. Points from the study as a whole: Just 5 to 7 AZD1222 recipients were seropositive at baseline. Donors were largely white British and mainly female; clonal diversity was possibly underestimated. With two AZD1222 doses given, Spike-specific TCR breadth and depth both rose. Of spike-specific TCRs, nearly half reportedly target regions left unmutated in variants.

This clonotype originated in an adult who received the AZD1222 COVID-19 vaccine. V gene TRBV5-1 combines with J gene TRBJ2-7; D remains ambiguous. The starting material was peripheral blood, obtained 28 days after the second AZD1222 dose. CDR3 in DNA: TGCGCCAGCAGCTCCCCACCTTACGAGCAGTACTTC. This gives the protein CASSSPPYEQYF.